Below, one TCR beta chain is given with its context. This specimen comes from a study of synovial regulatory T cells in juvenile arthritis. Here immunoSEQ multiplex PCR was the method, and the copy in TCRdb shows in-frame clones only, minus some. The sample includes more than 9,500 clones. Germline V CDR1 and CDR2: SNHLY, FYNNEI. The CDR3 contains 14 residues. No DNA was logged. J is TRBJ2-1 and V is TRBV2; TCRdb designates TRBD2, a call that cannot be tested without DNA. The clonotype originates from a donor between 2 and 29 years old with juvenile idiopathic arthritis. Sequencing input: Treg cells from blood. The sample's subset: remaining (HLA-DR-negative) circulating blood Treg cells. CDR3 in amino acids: CASRLAVSYNEQFF.